The clone carrying this T cell receptor beta chain has at least ten counts. Its antigen is not identified. The unsorted libraries were prepared from 2 million PBMCs (stored at -80 C). This entry belongs to a study of neurological immune-mediated disorders. General observations from the study: In multiple sclerosis patients, the repertoire cluster was unrelated to clinical or MRI findings. The repertoires of 18 of 34 multiple sclerosis patients were placed by phylogenetic grouping in a single related-CDR3 cluster, which may be a signature.

Germline loops: CDR1 MNHNY, CDR2 SVGAGI (reference sequence). The CDR3 covers 13 residues. V dropped 8 bases and J dropped 3; count of bases not matched to a gene: 3. Over 200 million TCR-beta sequences from 15-18 subjects came out of each sequencing run. TCRdb called the 5' RACE reads again in MiXCR, with one record for every CDR3 protein. The sample includes 50,000 or so distinct CDR3 sequences, more than 3% of them seen just once. The TCR originated in a man aged 30 to 45 with multiple sclerosis. The J gene is TRBJ2-5, the V gene TRBV6-6; 10 bases are shared with TRBD2. Specimen: PBMCs. This CDR3 reads CASRSGGEETQYF. In DNA form, the CDR3 reads TGTGCCAGCCGAAGCGGGGGGGAAGAGACCCAGTACTTC.